These T cell receptor beta chains were read from a single sample in a study of cytomegalovirus exposure and HLA in healthy donors. Sequenced by immunoSEQ multiplex PCR; TCRdb stores in-frame clones only, minus some. The sample lists about 160,000 clones; roughly 80% were seen once. The sample consisted of PBMCs. The receptors were sampled from a woman under 40 in good health and CMV-seronegative. The CDR3 runs from the conserved cysteine through the conserved F or W. The D gene is left open where the match is weak. Clone size is stated in some rows and not others, as once, few, many or a class when expanded.

j_gene,v_gene,d_gene,abundance,CDR3nt,CDR3aa
TRBJ1-6,TRBV6-5,NA,NA,TGTGCCAGCAGGGCGGGTCTTGTCCCCTTTTCACCCCTCCACTTT,CASRAGLVPFSPLHF
TRBJ1-6,TRBV5-4,NA,few,TGTGCCAGCAGCTTGGGACAGTTCTATAATTCACCCCTCCACTTT,CASSLGQFYNSPLHF
TRBJ1-1,TRBV6-5,NA,NA,TGTGCCAGCAGTTACGCCAGGCACACTGAAGCTTTCTTT,CASSYARHTEAFF
TRBJ1-2,TRBV6-5,NA,NA,TGTGCCACCCGGAGGGAGGGTAACTATGGCTACACCTTC,CATRREGNYGYTF
TRBJ2-3,TRBV5-1,TRBD1,NA,TGCGCCAGCAGCTTCGGGACAGGGGCGTCGCAGGATACGCAGTATTTT,CASSFGTGASQDTQYF
TRBJ1-2,TRBV5-1,NA,once,TGCGCCAGCAGCTTGGCCGGAGGGAACTATGGCTACACCTTC,CASSLAGGNYGYTF
TRBJ2-1,TRBV28,TRBD1,NA,TGTGCCAGCAGACCTTACCGGGACAGGAATGAGCAGTTCTTC,CASRPYRDRNEQFF
TRBJ1-2,TRBV29-1,TRBD1,NA,TGCAGCGTGGGAACAGGGGTGGACTATGGCTACACCTTC,CSVGTGVDYGYTF
TRBJ1-6,TRBV18,NA,NA,TGTGCCAGCTCGTCACAGGGTATTGTTTCACCCCTCCACTTT,CASSSQGIVSPLHF
TRBJ2-3,TRBV6-6,NA,NA,TGTGCCAGCAGTGGTCGGACAGTTAGCACAGATACGCAGTATTTT,CASSGRTVSTDTQYF
TRBJ2-1,TRBV6-1,TRBD2,NA,TGTGCCAGCAGAACTAGCGGTTACAATGAGCAGTTCTTC,CASRTSGYNEQFF
TRBJ1-5,TRBV19,TRBD1,NA,TGTGCCAGTAGTAAGCGGACAGGGGCAGATCAGCCCCAGCATTTT,CASSKRTGADQPQHF
TRBJ2-7,TRBV27,NA,NA,TGTGCCAGCAGTCCGGGACTGAAGAACGAGCAGTACTTC,CASSPGLKNEQYF
TRBJ1-1,TRBV5-1,NA,once,TGCGCCAGCAGTTTTAGGGGAGGTGACACTGAAGCTTTCTTT,CASSFRGGDTEAFF
TRBJ2-5,TRBV7-6,NA,NA,TGTGCCAGCAGCTTAAAGGTTGGGGGGGCCAGCAGGGAGACCCAGTACTTC,CASSLKVGGASRETQYF
TRBJ1-1,TRBV7-3,NA,NA,TGTGCCAGCAGCGCCGGCGGGAACACTGAAGCTTTCTTT,CASSAGGNTEAFF